This T cell receptor beta chain emerged from a study of T cells in Graves' hyperthyroidism and ophthalmopathy. Whole-study context: Prior to any treatment, at the point of initial diagnosis, peripheral blood was collected.

V was shortened by 11 bases and J by 2 bases, with 15 bases between the two germline ends. The germline V gene has CDR1 MNHNS and CDR2 SASEGT. The CDR3 is made up of 13 amino acids. Turning to this clonotype: Its cognate antigen is unknown.

The TCR beta CDR3 regions underwent amplification using RNA transcripts as the source. A first-round RT-PCR of the TCR CDR3 used the HTBI primer set. TCRdb re-called the multiplex PCR reads with MiXCR, one entry per CDR3 protein. Of about 520,000 distinct CDR3 sequences listed, roughly a quarter were seen once; the top ten hold over 9%. Study-wide results and caveats: Median prediction lead before ophthalmopathy onset was 6.5 months with the model.

The receptor was isolated from a woman aged 25 to 39 with Graves' ophthalmopathy. J is TRBJ1-2 and V is TRBV6-1, with D possibly matching TRBD1 (6 bases). The specimen sequenced was blood. CDR3 sequence (DNA): TGTGCCTCGGCCAGGGGTCTCAACTATGGCTACACCTTC. This codes for CASARGLNYGYTF.